Below are 31 T cell receptor beta chains sequenced from a single sample in a study of CD8+ T cells in alopecia areata. Reverse transcription of extracted RNA yielded cDNA, which provided the sequencing template. Assay: immunoSEQ multiplex PCR; the TCRdb copy retains only in-frame clones and omits some. The sample has about 150,000 clones; around 50% are singletons. Sequenced material: CD4+ T cells sorted from blood, taken at week 0. These receptors came from a human donor with alopecia areata.

The chain joins TRBV30 to TRBJ1-1, with D uncertain. Germline-derived CDR1 and CDR2 are GTSNPN and SVGIG (reference sequence). Deletions cut 1 base from V and 10 bases from J, with 10 bases between. CDR3 length equals 11 residues. The CDR3, as DNA: TGTGCCTGGAGTGAGAATGGGAGAGCTTTCTTT. Its translation is CAWSENGRAFF.

This clone was seen ten or more times. The J gene is TRBJ2-7, the V gene TRBV19, with D maybe TRBD1 (5 bases). CDR3 length: 13 amino acids. Germline V gene data show CDR1 as LNHDA and CDR2 as SQIVND (reference sequence). V was pared by 4 bases and J by 6 bases, with 13 bases between. Here the CDR3 reads CASSKDKIGEQYF. The CDR3 DNA sequence: TGTGCCAGTAGTAAGGACAAGATCGGCGAGCAGTACTTC.

The J gene is TRBJ2-7, the V gene TRBV29-1; D may be TRBD2 (5 bases). The CDR3 runs 11 residues. V lost 4 bases to trimming and J lost 2 bases, with 6 bases between them. The V gene's germline CDR1 is SQVTM and CDR2 ANQGSEA. CDR3 coding DNA: TGCAGCGTTGTCGGGGCCTACGAGCAGTACTTC. Its translation is CSVVGAYEQYF.

V gene TRBV30 combines with J gene TRBJ2-5; 12 nucleotides align to TRBD1. V gave up 4 bases and J gave up 3 bases; unmatched junction bases: 9. CDR1 and CDR2 from the germline V gene are GTSNPN and SVGIG (reference sequence). The CDR3 covers 16 residues. The DNA of the CDR3 is TGTGCCTGGATTTTGATCGGGACAGGGGGCAAAGAGACCCAGTACTTC. Its protein is CAWILIGTGGKETQYF.

The chain uses TRBV18 and TRBJ2-3, with unresolved D. In germline, CDR1 is KGHSH, CDR2 LQKENI. This CDR3 is built from 11 residues. The V end was cut by 2 bases, the J end by 5 bases, with 2 bases between. CDR3 coding DNA: TGTGCCAGCTCACCAGGAGATACGCAGTATTTT. This gives the protein CASSPGDTQYF.

V is TRBV30 and J is TRBJ1-5; unclear D gene. The ends were cut back, 2 bases at V and 3 bases at J, with 8 bases in the middle. Germline assignment: CDR1 GTSNPN and CDR2 SVGIG (reference sequence). There are 13 residues in the CDR3. This CDR3 reads CAWSLGDNQPQHF. CDR3 sequence (DNA): TGTGCCTGGAGTCTTGGAGACAATCAGCCCCAGCATTTT.

This clone was counted between two and nine times. The genes are TRBV5-1 and TRBJ2-2, with 8 bases fitting TRBD2. Germline CDR1 is SGHRS and CDR2 is YFSETQ. The CDR3 sequence is 15 residues long. Trimming removed 4 bases from V and 0 bases from J; junction bases left unmatched: 2. CDR3 sequence: CASSPGLANTGELFF. The CDR3 region has the DNA TGCGCCAGCAGCCCGGGACTAGCGAACACCGGGGAGCTGTTTTTT.

The chain joins TRBV2 to TRBJ1-1; 8 bases align to TRBD1. V lost 7 bases to trimming and J lost 1 base; unmatched junction nucleotides: 14. This CDR3 has 17 residues. Germline CDR1 is SNHLY and CDR2 is FYNNEI. The CDR3: CASTSRVMTGANTEAFF. CDR3 DNA: TGTGCCAGCACCTCAAGGGTGATGACAGGGGCGAACACTGAAGCTTTCTTT.

This clone appeared a few times. V gene TRBV29-1 combines with J gene TRBJ2-3; no clear D. V lost 5 bases to trimming and J lost 1 base, with 10 bases between them. This CDR3 comprises 13 residues. Germline CDR1 SQVTM, CDR2 ANQGSEA. The CDR3 nucleotides read TGCAGCGTTACAAAAGTGGGCACAGATACGCAGTATTTT. Protein: CSVTKVGTDTQYF.

The gene calls are TRBV15 and TRBJ1-1; TRBD1 matches at 8 bases. This CDR3 contains 13 residues. Germline CDR1 reads LNHNV; CDR2 reads YYDKDF (reference sequence). The ends lost 3 bases at V and 5 bases at J; junction bases unmatched: 2. The CDR3 DNA reads TGTGCCACCAGCAGCAGGGGGCAAACTGAAGCTTTCTTT. This encodes CATSSRGQTEAFF.

This clone has just a few counts. The gene calls are TRBV5-1 and TRBJ2-5; D might be TRBD2 (6 bases). Looked up from germline, CDR1 is SGHRS and CDR2 is YFSETQ. The V gene lost 2 bases and the J gene lost 5 bases, with 16 bases spanning the gap. The CDR3 is 15 residues long. The CDR3 sequence is CASSFSYGGAETQYF. CDR3 in DNA: TGCGCCAGCAGCTTTAGTTATGGCGGGGCGGAGACCCAGTACTTC.

This clone showed up just once. This rearrangement joins TRBV29-1 to TRBJ1-2; no definite D call. Deletions cut 1 base from V and 5 bases from J, with 8 bases between. The CDR3 covers 12 residues. Germline CDR1 reads SQVTM; CDR2 reads ANQGSEA. The chain's CDR3 is CSVEGTAYGYTF. CDR3 bases: TGCAGCGTTGAAGGGACGGCTTATGGCTACACCTTC.

This chain joins TRBV9 and TRBJ1-6; D might be TRBD1 (5 bases). The CDR3 has 13 amino acids. Trimming cost V 1 base and J 10 bases, with 9 bases left between them. CDR1 and CDR2 (germline): SGDLS, YYNGEE. The CDR3 reads CASSVTGESPLHF. In nucleotides, the CDR3 is TGTGCCAGCAGCGTAACGGGGGAATCACCCCTCCACTTT. Full variable domain (missing parts from reference TRBV9 and TRBJ1-6): DSGVTQTPKHLITATGQRVTLRCSPRSGDLSVYWYQQSLDQGLQFLIQYYNGEERAKGNILERFSAQQFPDLHSELNLSSLELGDSALYFCASSVTGESPLHFGNGTRLTVT.

V and J are TRBV7-8 and TRBJ1-6; 7 bases fit TRBD1. Germline lookup yields CDR1 SGHVS and CDR2 FQNEAQ. J lost 2 bases, V lost 5 bases, and 6 bases had no gene match. CDR3 length equals 16 residues. The CDR3 here is CASSPRDRAYNSPLHF. The DNA for the CDR3 is TGTGCCAGCAGCCCCCGAGACAGGGCCTATAATTCACCCCTCCACTTT.

V gene TRBV30 combines with J gene TRBJ1-1; tentative D call: TRBD1 (5 bases). This CDR3 comprises 13 residues. V gave up 6 bases and J gave up 7 bases, with 18 bases separating them. Per germline, CDR1 GTSNPN and CDR2 SVGIG (reference sequence). The CDR3 protein is CACHNVRGSEAFF. The CDR3 DNA is TGTGCCTGTCATAACGTACGGGGGAGTGAAGCTTTCTTT.

The V gene is TRBV7-9, the J gene TRBJ1-2, with 7 bases matching TRBD1. Looked up from germline, CDR1 is SEHNR and CDR2 is FQNEAQ (reference sequence). This CDR3 region has 15 residues. V was clipped by 3 bases and J by 7 bases; unmatched bases: 11. CDR3 residues: CASSFIGQELSGYTF. The CDR3 DNA follows: TGTGCCAGCAGCTTCATAGGACAGGAACTGAGTGGCTACACCTTC.

CDR3 nucleotides: TGCGCCAGCAGCTTGGCCCCGGGACAGCAGTACGGCTACACCTTC. Its translation is CASSLAPGQQYGYTF. The gene calls are TRBV5-1 and TRBJ1-2, with 7 bases fitting TRBD1. The trim removed 0 bases at V and 8 bases at J, leaving 10 bases unmatched. CDR1 is SGHRS and CDR2 is YFSETQ in the germline V gene. The CDR3 sequence is 15 residues long.

The chain joins TRBV2 to TRBJ1-1, with a possible D match to TRBD1 (6 bases). Germline V gene sequence: CDR1 SNHLY, CDR2 FYNNEI. The CDR3 sequence is 14 residues long. V shed 6 bases and J shed 2 bases, with 13 bases lying between them. The CDR3 bases are TGTGCCAGCAGCTTCGGACAGCTAAACACTGAAGCTTTCTTT. Translated: CASSFGQLNTEAFF. Full variable domain (outside the CDR3, taken from reference TRBV2 and TRBJ1-1): EPEVTQTPSHQVTQMGQEVILRCVPISNHLYFYWYRQILGQKVEFLVSFYNNEISEKSEIFDDQFSVERPDGSNFTLKIRSTKLEDSAMYFCASSFGQLNTEAFFGQGTRLTVV.

The chain recombines TRBV6-5 with TRBJ1-2; no clear D gene. The CDR3 runs 15 residues. Germline CDR1 and CDR2: MNHEY and SVGAGI. The germline V and J ends were trimmed by 2 bases and 0 bases, with 10 bases remaining between them. The DNA of the CDR3 is TGTGCCAGCAGTTACGATATCGGGGCTAACTATGGCTACACCTTC. This codes for CASSYDIGANYGYTF.

This chain links TRBV9 with TRBJ2-7; D is possibly TRBD1 (6 bases). CDR3 length: 14 residues. The germline V gene has CDR1 SGDLS and CDR2 YYNGEE. The V and J ends lost 4 bases and 4 bases respectively, with 15 bases between them. CDR3 sequence reads: CASSFGGLGYEQYF. CDR3 nucleotides: TGTGCCAGCAGCTTTGGGGGCTTGGGATACGAGCAGTACTTC.

This clone was recorded a few times. The chain recombines TRBV23-1 with TRBJ2-7; D may be TRBD1 (5 bases). TRBV23-1 is sorted into the ORF group, with uncertain function. The CDR3 runs 15 residues. Between the trimmed V and J ends, which lost 0 bases and 6 bases, there was a span of 15 bases. CDR3 amino acids: CASSQSGQGISEQYF. The CDR3 DNA is TGCGCCAGCAGTCAATCCGGGCAGGGTATAAGCGAGCAGTACTTC.

The gene calls are TRBV30 and TRBJ1-2, with 7 bases fitting TRBD1. This CDR3 is built from 12 residues. The germline V gene has CDR1 GTSNPN and CDR2 SVGIG (reference sequence). The V and J ends lost 8 bases and 6 bases, in that order; junction bases with no gene match: 9. CDR3 DNA sequence: TGTGCCCGAGGGGGCAGGGGTCATGGCTACACCTTC. Amino acid sequence: CARGGRGHGYTF.

The J gene is TRBJ2-2, the V gene TRBV6-5, with D hard to call. Deletions cut 2 bases from V and 2 bases from J, with 9 bases between. Germline V CDR1 and CDR2: MNHEY, SVGAGI. This CDR3 comprises 15 residues. CDR3 residues: CASSYSLDNTGELFF. The CDR3 nucleotides are TGTGCCAGCAGTTACAGTTTGGACAACACCGGGGAGCTGTTTTTT.

Notes on this clone: Additional DNA sequences in this sample encode the identical CDR3. This chain connects TRBV5-1 to TRBJ2-5, with D tentatively TRBD2 (5 bases). The CDR3 spans 12 residues. Trimming took off 0 bases at V and 5 bases at J, with 5 bases between the two ends. Germline V gene sequence: CDR1 SGHRS, CDR2 YFSETQ. DNA for the CDR3: TGCGCCAGCAGCTTGGCGGGGGAGACCCAGTACTTC. It translates to CASSLAGETQYF.

V is TRBV6-5 and J is TRBJ2-3; D remains ambiguous. CDR1 and CDR2 (germline): MNHEY, SVGAGI. The CDR3 is 13 amino acids. V gave up 7 bases and J gave up 7 bases, with 15 bases separating them. The CDR3 protein is CASNTPTTNTQYF. CDR3 coding DNA: TGTGCCAGCAACACCCCAACGACAAATACGCAGTATTTT.

V gene TRBV4-3 combines with J gene TRBJ2-1; TRBD2 matches 8 bases. The CDR3 loop spans 14 amino acids. After removal of 4 bases from V and 9 bases from J, the junction contained 8 bases not matched to a gene. Germline assignment: CDR1 LGHNA and CDR2 YSLEER. This chain's CDR3 is CASSLGRGAGEQFF. The CDR3 DNA reads TGCGCCAGCAGCCTGGGGCGGGGGGCTGGTGAGCAGTTCTTC.

The rearrangement joins TRBV11-2 to TRBJ2-5; D possibly matches TRBD1 or TRBD2 (6 bases each). CDR1 is SGHAT, CDR2 FQNNGV, per germline. The CDR3 spans 15 residues. Trimming shortened V by 3 bases and J by 5 bases, and 16 bases separated the two germline ends. CDR3 sequence: CASSFKYGGLETQYF. CDR3 DNA sequence: TGTGCCAGCAGCTTCAAGTACGGGGGCTTGGAGACCCAGTACTTC.

The J gene is TRBJ2-7, the V gene TRBV29-1; 9 bases line up with TRBD1. Germline loops: CDR1 SQVTM, CDR2 ANQGSEA. The CDR3 totals 13 residues. The V segment lost 7 bases and the J segment 0 bases; nucleotides outside the gene matches: 4. The CDR3 sequence is CSAGQGPSYEQYF. The CDR3, as DNA: TGCAGCGCCGGACAGGGGCCCTCCTACGAGCAGTACTTC.

A single count supports this clone. The chain carries TRBV6-5 and TRBJ1-5, with D uncertain. The CDR3 runs 13 residues. V lost 2 bases, J lost 3 bases, and 5 bases lay in between. In germline, CDR1 is MNHEY, CDR2 SVGAGI. CDR3 sequence reads: CASSYQVNQPQHF. The CDR3 coding sequence is TGTGCCAGCAGTTACCAGGTCAATCAGCCCCAGCATTTT.

This clone occurred a few times. The V gene is TRBV19, the J gene TRBJ2-4; no definite D call. The CDR3 loop spans 14 amino acids. The V gene's germline CDR1 is LNHDA and CDR2 SQIVND (reference sequence). The germline V and J ends were trimmed by 6 bases and 3 bases, with 12 bases remaining between them. The CDR3 spells CASRLSLGKNIQYF. CDR3 bases: TGTGCCAGTAGATTGAGTCTGGGCAAAAACATTCAGTACTTC.

In regard to this clone: A junction end diverges from the germline sequence, so it may reflect a read error. The V and J genes are TRBV7-7 and TRBJ2-5; D possibly corresponds to TRBD2 (5 bases). This CDR3 comprises 13 residues. Per the germline V gene, CDR1 is SSHAT and CDR2 is FNYEAQ (reference sequence). The CDR3 DNA is TGTGCTAGCAGCTTAGTGGGCGGGGAGACCCAGTACTTC. It specifies CASSLVGGETQYF. The full variable domain, its missing parts supplied by reference TRBV7-7 and TRBJ2-5, is GAGVSQSPRYKVTKRGQDVTLRCDPISSHATLYWYQQALGQGPEFLTYFNYEAQPDKSGLPSDRFSAERPEGSISTLTIQRTEQRDSAMYRCASSLVGGETQYFGPGTRLLVL.